The text below deals with one T cell receptor beta chain. Methods used by the authors: Amplified reference gene primers provided the basis for estimating nucleated cell counts. Produced via immunoSEQ multiplex PCR; TCRdb's table is partial and in-frame only. V, J and clone size are taken as reported in that table, and D and trimming were inferred from the DNA itself. The table has about 120,000 clones, approximately 85% seen once. Trimming at V came to 10 bases and at J to 5 bases, leaving 8 bases not matched to a gene. The V gene's germline CDR1 is SNHLY and CDR2 FYNNEI. The CDR3 spans 13 residues. The record originates from a study of blood T cell repertoires in COVID-19. On the study more broadly: Acute-phase and convalescent COVID-19 samples originated in the United States, Italy and Spain. From T cells, B-cell-depleted T cells, or PBMCs came the material, which was cDNA or gDNA.

V is TRBV2 and J is TRBJ2-7; 10 bases are a match to TRBD2. The clonotype was recovered from a man older than 75 with acute or convalescent COVID-19. Sequencing was carried out using peripheral blood. The CDR3 DNA reads as TGTGCCAAAATCGGGCTAGCGGGAGACGAGCAGTACTTC. Translating gives CAKIGLAGDEQYF.